This entry lists 16 T cell receptor beta chains sequenced from one sample in a study of response to subunit inactivated influenza vaccine. MiXCR, run by TCRdb on the RT-PCR reads, gives a single entry per CDR3 protein. There are about 520,000 distinct CDR3 sequences in the sample; roughly 7.9% occur only once, and about 12% lies in the top ten. This material consisted of PBMCs from blood, taken around 25 months after vaccination. Receptor source: a man aged 50 to 69 who received an inactivated influenza vaccine.

This clonotype was detected a few times. V is TRBV5-1 and J is TRBJ2-7; 8 bases are shared with TRBD2. The trim removed 4 bases at V and 2 bases at J, leaving 11 bases unmatched. The CDR3 extends over 16 amino acids. The germline gives CDR1 SGHRS, CDR2 YFSETQ. CDR3 DNA sequence: TGCGCCAGCAGCCTGCGGAGTAGCGGGATACCCTACGAGCAGTACTTC. It specifies CASSLRSSGIPYEQYF.

In its sample, this clonotype was seen many times. V and J are TRBV12-3 or TRBV12-4 and TRBJ1-2; D might be TRBD1 (6 bases). V dropped 7 bases and J dropped 4 bases, with 13 bases sitting between them. The CDR3 has 13 residues. The CDR3 sequence: CASTITGFYGYTF. CDR3 nucleotide sequence: TGTGCCAGCACCATAACAGGGTTCTATGGCTACACCTTC.

The sample holds many counts of this clonotype. The chain uses TRBV6-1 and TRBJ2-3, with 12 positions matching TRBD2. V shed 6 bases, J shed 4 bases, and the junction held 5 bases outside the gene matches. This CDR3 comprises 15 residues. From germline, CDR1 is MNHNS and CDR2 SASEGT. CDR3 nucleotides: TGTGCCAGCAGCCCTAGCGGGGGGGCCCCAGATACGCAGTATTTT. Encoded protein: CASSPSGGAPDTQYF.

The chain uses TRBV20-1 and TRBJ2-7; TRBD2 agrees at 10 bases. Trimming at V came to 6 bases and at J to 3 bases, leaving 14 bases not matched to a gene. The CDR3 contains 16 residues. CDR1 and CDR2 from the germline V gene are DFQATT and SNEGSKA (reference sequence). CDR3 loop: CSALLASGRDYYEQYF. Written as DNA, the CDR3 is TGCAGTGCCCTTTTGGCTAGCGGGAGAGATTACTACGAGCAGTACTTC.

V usage is TRBV9 and J usage is TRBJ2-7; D is unresolved. The CDR3 length is 13 residues. CDR1 and CDR2 from the germline V gene are SGDLS and YYNGEE. V dropped 3 bases and J dropped 5 bases, with 12 bases sitting between them. CDR3 bases: TGTGCCAGCAGCGCGCATCTCTACGACGAGCAGTACTTC. It is translated as CASSAHLYDEQYF.

This clonotype came up a few times. This chain links TRBV4-3 with TRBJ2-2, with D uncertain. The CDR3 has 12 residues. V lost 1 base, J lost 9 bases, and 6 bases lay in between. Germline V gives CDR1 LGHNA, CDR2 YSLEER. The CDR3 DNA sequence: TGCGCCAGCAGCCAAGGAGGTCGGGAGCTGTTTTTT. It specifies CASSQGGRELFF.

This clonotype was seen many times. This chain joins TRBV7-9 and TRBJ2-1; D not resolved. The CDR3 covers 15 residues. Germline CDR1 reads SEHNR; CDR2 reads FQNEAQ (reference sequence). With 5 bases removed from V and 0 bases from J, the gap between germline ends came to 11 bases. CDR3 nucleotide sequence: TGTGCCAGCAGCATTCACGATTCCTCCTACAATGAGCAGTTCTTC. It codes for CASSIHDSSYNEQFF.

This clonotype has ten or more counts. This sequence joins TRBV7-2 and TRBJ2-5; D unresolved. Germline CDR1 and CDR2: SGHTA and FQGNSA. This CDR3 has 14 amino acids. V was shortened by 5 bases and J by 0 bases, with 10 bases between the two germline ends. CDR3 amino acids: CASSPLRDQETQYF. The CDR3 DNA reads TGTGCCAGCAGCCCTCTCCGGGACCAAGAGACCCAGTACTTC.

This clonotype was seen at least ten times. The V call is TRBV4-2, the J call TRBJ1-5; no clear D gene. The CDR3 extends over 14 amino acids. In germline, CDR1 is LGHNA, CDR2 YNFKEQ. With 0 bases removed from V and 6 bases from J, the gap between germline ends came to 9 bases. DNA for the CDR3: TGTGCCAGCAGCCAAGATCCGCTAGGTCAGCCCCAGCATTTT. Its translation is CASSQDPLGQPQHF.

Many counts were recorded for this clonotype. The chain recombines TRBV10-3 with TRBJ2-1; TRBD2 is a possible D gene (5 bases). The CDR3 is made up of 13 amino acids. In germline, CDR1 is ENHRY, CDR2 SYGVKD. V lost 4 bases and J lost 6, with 10 bases in between. The CDR3: CAISGGSGNEQFF. CDR3 bases: TGTGCCATCAGTGGAGGGAGCGGCAATGAGCAGTTCTTC.

The sample holds a few counts of this clonotype. J is TRBJ2-7 and V is TRBV7-2; D perhaps matches TRBD2 (5 bases). This CDR3 is 14 amino acids long. Trimming took 5 bases from V and 6 from J, leaving 17 bases between them. Germline lookup yields CDR1 SGHTA and CDR2 FQGNSA. The CDR3 bases are TGTGCCAGCAGCCTGGGGTCGGGGTCCGGCGAGCAGTACTTC. Encoded protein: CASSLGSGSGEQYF.

This clonotype was recorded many times. The V gene is TRBV29-1, the J gene TRBJ2-3; D gene unclear. From germline, CDR1 is SQVTM and CDR2 ANQGSEA. This CDR3 is built from 12 residues. The CDR3: CAYDWGSDTQYF. The CDR3 nucleotides are TGCGCGTATGATTGGGGATCAGATACGCAGTATTTT.

The CDR3 sequence: CASSLATRYEQYF. CDR3 DNA sequence: TGTGCCAGCAGCTTAGCGACACGGTACGAGCAGTACTTC. V is TRBV7-2 and J is TRBJ2-7, with no clear D. The CDR3 is 13 residues long. Germline V CDR1 and CDR2: SGHTA, FQGNSA. V was shortened by 0 bases and J by 4 bases, with 7 bases between the two germline ends.

This chain connects TRBV7-2 to TRBJ2-1, with D hard to call. CDR1 SGHTA and CDR2 FQGNSA come from the germline V gene. The CDR3 length is 11 residues. Trimming removed 3 bases at V and 9 bases at J, with 6 bases between. CDR3 region: CASSLRIEQFF. The CDR3 DNA reads TGTGCCAGCAGCTTGAGAATTGAGCAGTTCTTC.

The CDR3 here is CASSQAGSGGMGNEQFF. The CDR3 DNA sequence: TGTGCCAGCAGCCAAGCTGGAAGCGGGGGTATGGGGAATGAGCAGTTCTTC. The chain couples TRBV4-2 to TRBJ2-1; TRBD2 agrees at 8 bases. Germline lookup yields CDR1 LGHNA and CDR2 YNFKEQ. The V segment lost 1 base and the J segment 7 bases; nucleotides outside the gene matches: 12. The CDR3 is 17 amino acids.

The chain combines TRBV5-1 with TRBJ2-4; D gene unclear. Deletions cut 0 bases from V and 8 bases from J, with 12 bases between. This CDR3 is 14 amino acids long. CDR1 is SGHRS and CDR2 is YFSETQ in the germline V gene. The DNA for the CDR3 is TGCGCCAGCAGCTTGGCGCAGGAAACGGACATTCAGTACTTC. Protein product: CASSLAQETDIQYF.